The clone carrying this T cell receptor (beta chain) was counted ten times or more. Its antigen is as yet unknown. MiXCR, run by TCRdb on the 5' RACE reads, gives a single entry per CDR3 protein. The sample contains around 300,000 distinct CDR3 sequences, approximately 15% of which appear only once. Trimming left V 5 bases short and J 3 bases short, with 11 bases between. This CDR3 spans 12 amino acids. Germline CDR1 is DFQATT and CDR2 is SNEGSKA (reference sequence). These data are taken from a study of T-cell memory formation after mild COVID-19. Study details: Among the donors, TCR clusters were largely specific to each donor. General study results and limits: Of the contracting clones, CD4+ ones lay mainly in CM and EM, and CD8+ ones in EMRA. Some SARS-CoV-2-responding clones were already detected in memory before infection. Second-wave clones that peaked on day 37 lacked confirmed SARS-CoV-2 specificity.

Sequencing input: PBMCs or a T cell subset sorted from them (not recorded which). The TCR comes from a young man who had mild COVID-19 (a few samples of this study predate the infection). Cell type and time point are not known. The chain links TRBV20-1 to TRBJ2-7, with D hard to call. CDR3 amino acids: CSAHYSLYEQYF. CDR3 sequence (DNA): TGCAGTGCTCACTATTCTCTCTACGAGCAGTACTTC.